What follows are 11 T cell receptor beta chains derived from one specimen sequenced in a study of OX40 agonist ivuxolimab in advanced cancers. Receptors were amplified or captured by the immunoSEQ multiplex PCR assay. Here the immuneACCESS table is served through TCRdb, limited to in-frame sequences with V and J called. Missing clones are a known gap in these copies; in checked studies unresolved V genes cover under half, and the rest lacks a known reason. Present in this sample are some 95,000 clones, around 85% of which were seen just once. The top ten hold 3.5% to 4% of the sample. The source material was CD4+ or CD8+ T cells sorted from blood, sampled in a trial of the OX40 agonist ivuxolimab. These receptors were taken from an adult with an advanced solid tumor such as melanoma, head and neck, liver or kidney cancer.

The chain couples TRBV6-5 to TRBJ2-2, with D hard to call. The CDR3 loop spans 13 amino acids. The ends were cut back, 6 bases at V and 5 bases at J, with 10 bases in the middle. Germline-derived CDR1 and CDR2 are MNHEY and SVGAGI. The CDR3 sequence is CASSPLLTGELFF. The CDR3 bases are TGTGCCAGCAGCCCTTTATTAACCGGGGAGCTGTTTTTT.

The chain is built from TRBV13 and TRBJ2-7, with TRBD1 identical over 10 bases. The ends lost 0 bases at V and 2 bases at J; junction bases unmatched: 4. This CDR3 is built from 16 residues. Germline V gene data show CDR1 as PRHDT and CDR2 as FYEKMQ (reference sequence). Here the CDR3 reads CASSLGTGTGAYEQYF. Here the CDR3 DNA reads TGTGCCAGCAGCTTAGGCACCGGGACAGGGGCCTACGAGCAGTACTTC.

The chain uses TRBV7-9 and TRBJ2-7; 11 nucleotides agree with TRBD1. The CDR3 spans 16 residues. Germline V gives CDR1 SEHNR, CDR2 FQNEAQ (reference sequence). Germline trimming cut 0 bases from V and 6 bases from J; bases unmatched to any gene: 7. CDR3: CASSLAWGQGGSEQYF. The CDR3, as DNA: TGTGCCAGCAGCTTAGCATGGGGACAGGGGGGAAGCGAGCAGTACTTC. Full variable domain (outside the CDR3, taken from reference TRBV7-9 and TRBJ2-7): DTGVSQNPRHKITKRGQNVTFRCDPISEHNRLYWYRQTLGQGPEFLTYFQNEAQLEKSRLLSDRFSAERPKGSFSTLEIQRTEQGDSAMYLCASSLAWGQGGSEQYFGPGTRLTVT.

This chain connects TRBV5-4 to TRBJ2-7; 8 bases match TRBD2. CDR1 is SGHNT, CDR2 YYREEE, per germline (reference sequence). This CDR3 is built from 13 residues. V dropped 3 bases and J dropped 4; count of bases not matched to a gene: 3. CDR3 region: CASSSGGFYEQYF. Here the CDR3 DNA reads TGTGCCAGCAGCTCGGGGGGGTTTTACGAGCAGTACTTC.

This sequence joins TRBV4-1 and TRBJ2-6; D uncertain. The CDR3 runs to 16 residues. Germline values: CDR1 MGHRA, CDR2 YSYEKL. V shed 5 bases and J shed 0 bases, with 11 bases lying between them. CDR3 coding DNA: TGCGCCAGCAGCGATAGACGGTTCTCTGGGGCCAACGTCCTGACTTTC. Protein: CASSDRRFSGANVLTF.

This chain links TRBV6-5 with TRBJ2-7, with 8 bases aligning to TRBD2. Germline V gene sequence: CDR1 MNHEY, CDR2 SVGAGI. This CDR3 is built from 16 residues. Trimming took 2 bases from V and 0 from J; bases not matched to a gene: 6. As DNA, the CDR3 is TGTGCCAGCAGTTACGGGCCCGCGGGAGGCTCCTACGAGCAGTACTTC. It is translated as CASSYGPAGGSYEQYF.

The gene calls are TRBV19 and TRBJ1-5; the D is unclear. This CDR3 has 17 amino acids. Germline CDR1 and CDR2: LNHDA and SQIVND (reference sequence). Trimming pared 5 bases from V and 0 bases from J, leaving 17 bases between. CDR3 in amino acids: CASSPRGFLHSNQPQHF. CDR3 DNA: TGTGCCAGTAGTCCCAGAGGGTTCCTCCATAGCAATCAGCCCCAGCATTTT.

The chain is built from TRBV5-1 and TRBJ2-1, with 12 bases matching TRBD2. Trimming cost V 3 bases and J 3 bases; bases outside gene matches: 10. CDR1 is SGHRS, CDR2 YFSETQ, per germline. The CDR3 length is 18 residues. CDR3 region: CASSWPRWTSGDYNEQFF. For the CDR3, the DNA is TGCGCCAGCAGCTGGCCACGCTGGACTAGCGGGGACTACAATGAGCAGTTCTTC.

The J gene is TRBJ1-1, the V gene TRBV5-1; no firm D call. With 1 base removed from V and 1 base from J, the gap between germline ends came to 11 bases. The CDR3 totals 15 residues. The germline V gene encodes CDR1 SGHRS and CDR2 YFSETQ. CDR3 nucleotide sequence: TGCGCCAGCAGCTTGAGCCCCCTGGGGAACACTGAAGCTTTCTTT. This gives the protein CASSLSPLGNTEAFF.

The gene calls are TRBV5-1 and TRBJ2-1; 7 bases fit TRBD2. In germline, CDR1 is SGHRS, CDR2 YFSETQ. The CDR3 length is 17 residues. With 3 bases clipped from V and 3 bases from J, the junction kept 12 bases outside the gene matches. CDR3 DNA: TGCGCCAGCAGCTCAGGTTCGTGGCTAGCGGTCTACAATGAGCAGTTCTTC. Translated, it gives CASSSGSWLAVYNEQFF.

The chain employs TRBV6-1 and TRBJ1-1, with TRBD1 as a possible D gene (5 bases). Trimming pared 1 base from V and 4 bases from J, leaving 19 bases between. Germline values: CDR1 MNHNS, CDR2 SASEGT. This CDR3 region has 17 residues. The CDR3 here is CASSEGTWGAGITEAFF. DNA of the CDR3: TGTGCCAGCAGTGAAGGGACTTGGGGCGCGGGTATCACTGAAGCTTTCTTT.